Each of the 7 T cell receptor beta chains below was sequenced from the same sample in a study of cytomegalovirus exposure and HLA in healthy donors. Use of 60 Vbeta and 13 Jbeta primers characterized the PCR. TCRdb keeps only in-frame clones here, not all; method: immunoSEQ multiplex PCR. Among about 270,000 clones listed, under 80% were seen once. Sequencing used PBMCs. These receptors all come from a female donor in good health and CMV-seronegative.

The chain combines TRBV10-2 with TRBJ2-1; the match to TRBD2 covers 8 bases. Germline assignment: CDR1 WSHSY and CDR2 SAAADI. Germline trimming cut 10 bases from V and 2 bases from J; bases unmatched to any gene: 7. This CDR3 is 14 amino acids long. CDR3 DNA sequence: TGCGCCACCGCGGGGGGCGGGACCTACAATGAGCAGTTCTTC. As protein: CATAGGGTYNEQFF.

The chain has TRBV6-5 and TRBJ1-5; D gene unclear. The V end lost 6 bases, the J end lost 3 bases, and 9 bases lay between the germline ends. The germline gives CDR1 MNHEY, CDR2 SVGAGI. The CDR3 has 13 residues. CDR3 sequence reads: CASRELDNQPQHF. CDR3 nucleotide sequence: TGTGCCAGCAGGGAACTAGACAATCAGCCCCAGCATTTT.

This chain connects TRBV2 to TRBJ2-5, with 9 bases lining up with TRBD1. CDR1 SNHLY and CDR2 FYNNEI come from the germline V gene. After removal of 6 bases from V and 5 bases from J, the junction contained 22 bases not matched to a gene. The CDR3 is made up of 19 amino acids. CDR3 bases: TGTGCCAGCAGGATCGGGACAGGGTTACGCGGCGGGGCGACGGAGACCCAGTACTTC. Its protein is CASRIGTGLRGGATETQYF. Variable domain in full (rest from reference TRBV2 and TRBJ2-5): EPEVTQTPSHQVTQMGQEVILRCVPISNHLYFYWYRQILGQKVEFLVSFYNNEISEKSEIFDDQFSVERPDGSNFTLKIRSTKLEDSAMYFCASRIGTGLRGGATETQYFGPGTRLLVL.

Turning to this clone: At one boundary the junction diverges from the germline segment, which might be a read error. The J gene is TRBJ2-6, the V gene TRBV7-7; no clear D. This CDR3 spans 16 amino acids. Looked up from germline, CDR1 is SSHAT and CDR2 is FNYEAQ (reference sequence). CDR3 region: CASSPIEPSGANVLTF. The CDR3 DNA reads as TGTGCTAGCAGCCCAATAGAACCCTCTGGGGCCAACGTCCTGACTTTC.

The chain employs TRBV18 and TRBJ2-7; 9 positions match TRBD1. This CDR3 spans 16 amino acids. The germline gives CDR1 KGHSH, CDR2 LQKENI. Unmatched junction bases numbered 11, after V lost 4 bases and J lost 4 bases. CDR3 region: CASSLTPGQGLYEQYF. As DNA, the CDR3 is TGTGCCAGCTCACTCACGCCGGGACAGGGTCTTTACGAGCAGTACTTC. The variable domain in full, completed from reference TRBV18 and TRBJ2-7, reads NAGVMQNPRHLVRRRGQEARLRCSPMKGHSHVYWYRQLPEEGLKFMVYLQKENIIDESGMPKERFSAEFPKEGPSILRIQQVVRGDSAAYFCASSLTPGQGLYEQYFGPGTRLTVT.

The J gene is TRBJ1-5, the V gene TRBV19; D uncertain. CDR1 and CDR2 from the germline V gene are LNHDA and SQIVND (reference sequence). CDR3 length: 14 amino acids. The V end lost 2 bases, the J end lost 0 bases, and 5 bases lay between the germline ends. The CDR3 region has the DNA TGTGCCAGTAGTATAACCTATAGCAATCAGCCCCAGCATTTT. This translates into CASSITYSNQPQHF.

Only one count was recorded for this clone. The chain joins TRBV2 to TRBJ2-1; TRBD2 aligns across 10 bases. Trimming removed 10 bases from V and 3 bases from J; junction bases left unmatched: 18. CDR3 size: 18 residues. Germline V lookup: CDR1 SNHLY, CDR2 FYNNEI. The CDR3 region is CATKTRPAGGHGYNEQFF. Here the CDR3 DNA reads TGTGCCACCAAAACGAGGCCAGCGGGAGGGCATGGCTACAATGAGCAGTTCTTC.